Given below is one TCR beta chain in context. Its specificity is unknown. The junction does not match germline at one end; this may be a read error. This entry is derived from a study of cytomegalovirus exposure and HLA in healthy donors. Broader study findings: By a later analysis, the bulk of CMV-associated TCR beta chains appeared HLA-restricted. Segments of the TCR beta V type were, in most cases, productive about 87% or about 30% of the time in an earlier analysis.

Germline loops: CDR1 SEHNR, CDR2 FQNEAQ (reference sequence). The CDR3 totals 14 residues. Both 60 Vbeta primers and 13 Jbeta primers went into the PCR. Sequencing used immunoSEQ multiplex PCR; TCRdb keeps in-frame clones, though not all of them. There are approximately 60,000 clones in the sample; roughly four fifths occur only once, and roughly 4% lies in the top ten. The source is a man aged 30 to 39 in good health and CMV-seronegative. Sequenced: PBMCs. The J gene is TRBJ1-2, the V gene TRBV7-9; no clear D gene. CDR3 region: CSSSSPGSPTGYTF. The CDR3 nucleotides are TGTTCCAGCAGCTCCCCGGGGTCCCCTACCGGCTACACCTTC.